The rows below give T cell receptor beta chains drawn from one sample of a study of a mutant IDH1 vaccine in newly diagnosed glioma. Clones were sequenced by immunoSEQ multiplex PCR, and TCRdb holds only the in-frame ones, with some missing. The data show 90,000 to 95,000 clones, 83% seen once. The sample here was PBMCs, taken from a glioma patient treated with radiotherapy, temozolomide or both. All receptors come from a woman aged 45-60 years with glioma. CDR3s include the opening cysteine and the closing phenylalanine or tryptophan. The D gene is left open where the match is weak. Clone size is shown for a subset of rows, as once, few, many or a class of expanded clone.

TGTGCCATCTCGAACCCACAGACTAACTATGGCTACACCTTC | CAISNPQTNYGYTF | TRBJ1-2 | - | - | TRBV10-3
TGTGCCAGCAGTTTATCCGGGGAAAAACTGTTTTTT | CASSLSGEKLFF | TRBJ1-4 | - | - | TRBV27
TGTGCCAGCAGTTTACCTCGATACGAGCAGTACTTC | CASSLPRYEQYF | TRBJ2-7 | - | - | TRBV28
TGTGCCAGCGCTACCCACTACGAGCAGTACTTC | CASATHYEQYF | TRBJ2-7 | - | - | TRBV25-1
TGTGCCAGCTCTCGTGGGGCCCCCGTATTGGATGGCTACACCTTC | CASSRGAPVLDGYTF | TRBJ1-2 | - | - | TRBV19
TGTGCCAGCAGCCGGGGGTCGGGGGCGTACGAGCAGTACTTC | CASSRGSGAYEQYF | TRBJ2-7 | - | - | TRBV5-5
TGCAGTGCTAGAGAAGGACCCCAGGTGTTCTTC | CSAREGPQVFF | TRBJ2-1 | - | - | TRBV20-1
TGCGCCAGCAGCCAGAATCCTACGACAAATTCACCCCTCCACTTT | CASSQNPTTNSPLHF | TRBJ1-6 | - | - | TRBV4-1
TGCAGTGCTCCGGGGGGCGGGGAGCAGTACTTC | CSAPGGGEQYF | TRBJ2-7 | - | - | TRBV20-1
TGTGCTAGTGGTCCCGGGACGGTCAATAATTCACCCCTCCACTTT | CASGPGTVNNSPLHF | TRBJ1-6 | - | - | TRBV12-5
TGTGCCAGCAGCTTCACAAAAATAGGACTTCACGGGCAGTACTTC | CASSFTKIGLHGQYF | TRBJ2-7 | - | - | TRBV11-1
TGTGCCAGCAGCGTAGATTCGGGGGGGTACTTAGAGACCCAGTACTTC | CASSVDSGGYLETQYF | TRBJ2-5 | - | TRBD2 | TRBV9
TGCGCCAGCAGCCCCGGGGCTGGCAGGGGGAATGAGCAGTTCTTC | CASSPGAGRGNEQFF | TRBJ2-1 | - | TRBD1 | TRBV4-1
TGCGCCAGCAGCTTAAACAGCCGCTCTGGAAACACCATATATTTT | CASSLNSRSGNTIYF | TRBJ1-3 | - | - | TRBV5-1
TGTGCCAGTAGCAGACCTCAGGGGGACTATGGCTACACCTTC | CASSRPQGDYGYTF | TRBJ1-2 | - | TRBD1 | TRBV19
TGTGCCAGCAGCTCGAGGGGGGACTCCTTGATGACCCAGTACTTC | CASSSRGDSLMTQYF | TRBJ2-5 | - | - | TRBV13
TGTGCCAGCAGCCCATACCCCTATACAGGGGCGGACTACGAGCAGTACTTC | CASSPYPYTGADYEQYF | TRBJ2-7 | - | TRBD1 | TRBV7-8
TGCGCCAGCAGCTTGATAGCGGGGGGCACCGGGGAGCTGTTTTTT | CASSLIAGGTGELFF | TRBJ2-2 | - | TRBD2 | TRBV5-1
TGTGCCAGCAGCCAGCCTAAACAGGGGTGGACTGAAGCTTTCTTT | CASSQPKQGWTEAFF | TRBJ1-1 | - | TRBD1 | TRBV16
TGTGCCAGCAGTGAATCGCTGAACACTGAAGCTTTCTTT | CASSESLNTEAFF | TRBJ1-1 | few | - | TRBV6-1
TGTGCCAGCAGCTCCCGGGGGAGCGGGGGAACCTACAATGAGCAGTTCTTC | CASSSRGSGGTYNEQFF | TRBJ2-1 | once | TRBD2 | TRBV11-3
TGTGCCAGCAGCCAAGATCCCCGGCAGGGAAGTCAGCCCCAGCATTTT | CASSQDPRQGSQPQHF | TRBJ1-5 | - | - | TRBV14
TGTGCCATCACTTATGACAGCAATCAGCCCCAGCATTTT | CAITYDSNQPQHF | TRBJ1-5 | - | - | TRBV10-3
TGTGCCAGCAGCTTATCGGGGGTCACTGAAGCTTTCTTT | CASSLSGVTEAFF | TRBJ1-1 | - | - | TRBV7-8